This TCR beta chain came from a study of T cells after yellow fever vaccination. V was pared by 2 bases and J by 5 bases, with 10 bases between. Germline assignment: CDR1 SGHVS and CDR2 FQNEAQ. The CDR3 contains 14 residues. MiXCR was run by TCRdb on the 5' RACE reads, yielding one entry per CDR3 protein. This table holds 100,000 to 150,000 distinct CDR3 sequences, roughly 6.7% found once. This clonotype appeared many times. The chain carries TRBV7-8 and TRBJ1-5; D remains unclear. Material: CD4+ T cells sorted from PBMCs, obtained 9 to 11 days after the first yellow fever vaccination. This sequence was found in a man between 18 and 29 years old who received the YFV17D yellow fever vaccine. This CDR3 reads CASSLRRVDQPQHF. For the CDR3, the DNA is TGTGCCAGCAGCTTAAGGAGGGTGGATCAGCCCCAGCATTTT.